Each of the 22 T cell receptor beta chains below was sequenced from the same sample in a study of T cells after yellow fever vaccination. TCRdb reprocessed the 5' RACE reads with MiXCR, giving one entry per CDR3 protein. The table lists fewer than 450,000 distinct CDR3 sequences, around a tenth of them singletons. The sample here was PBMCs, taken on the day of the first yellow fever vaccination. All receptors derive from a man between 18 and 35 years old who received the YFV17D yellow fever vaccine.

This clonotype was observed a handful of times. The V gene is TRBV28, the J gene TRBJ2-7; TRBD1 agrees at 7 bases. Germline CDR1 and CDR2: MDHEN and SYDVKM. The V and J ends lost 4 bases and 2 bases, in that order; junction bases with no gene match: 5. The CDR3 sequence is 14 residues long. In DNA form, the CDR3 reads TGTGCCAGCAGTTACGTCGGGACAGCCTACGAGCAGTACGTC. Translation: CASSYVGTAYEQYV.

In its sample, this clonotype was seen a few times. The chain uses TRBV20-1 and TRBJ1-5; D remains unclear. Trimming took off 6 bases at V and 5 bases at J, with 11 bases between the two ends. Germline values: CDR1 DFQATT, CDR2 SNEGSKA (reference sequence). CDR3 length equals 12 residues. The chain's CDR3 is CSAGETDQPQHF. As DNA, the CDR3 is TGCAGTGCGGGAGAGACCGATCAGCCCCAGCATTTT.

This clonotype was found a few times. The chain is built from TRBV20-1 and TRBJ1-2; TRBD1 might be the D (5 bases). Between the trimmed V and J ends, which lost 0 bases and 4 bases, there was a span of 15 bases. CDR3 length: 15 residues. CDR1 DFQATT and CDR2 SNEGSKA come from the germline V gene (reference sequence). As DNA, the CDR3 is TGCAGTGCTAGAGAGGGGGGTCGGGGCGTCTATGGCTACACCTTC. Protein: CSAREGGRGVYGYTF.

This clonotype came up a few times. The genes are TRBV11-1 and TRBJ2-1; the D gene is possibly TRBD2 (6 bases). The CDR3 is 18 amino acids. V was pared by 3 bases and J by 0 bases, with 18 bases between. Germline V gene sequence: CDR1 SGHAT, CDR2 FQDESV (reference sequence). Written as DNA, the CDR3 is TGTGCCAGCAGCTTGGTTTTCTTGCGGGACCACTCCTACAATGAGCAGTTCTTC. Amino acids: CASSLVFLRDHSYNEQFF.

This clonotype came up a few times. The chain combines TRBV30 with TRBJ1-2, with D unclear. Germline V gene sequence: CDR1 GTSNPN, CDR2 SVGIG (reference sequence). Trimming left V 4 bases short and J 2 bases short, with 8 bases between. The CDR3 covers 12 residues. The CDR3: CAWKAQNYGYTF. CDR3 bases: TGTGCCTGGAAAGCTCAGAACTATGGCTACACCTTC.

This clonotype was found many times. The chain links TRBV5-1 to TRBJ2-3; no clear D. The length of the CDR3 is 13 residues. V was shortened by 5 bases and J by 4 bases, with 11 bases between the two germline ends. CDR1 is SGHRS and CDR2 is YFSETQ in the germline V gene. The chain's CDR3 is CASSYWGSDTQYF. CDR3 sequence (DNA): TGCGCCAGCAGTTATTGGGGTTCAGATACGCAGTATTTT.

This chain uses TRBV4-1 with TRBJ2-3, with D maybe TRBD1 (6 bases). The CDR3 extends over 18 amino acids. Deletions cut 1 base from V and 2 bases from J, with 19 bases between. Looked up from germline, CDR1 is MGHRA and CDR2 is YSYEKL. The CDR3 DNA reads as TGCGCCAGCAGCCAAGTAATGGGGGCCCTTCCCAACACAGATACGCAGTATTTT. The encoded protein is CASSQVMGALPNTDTQYF.

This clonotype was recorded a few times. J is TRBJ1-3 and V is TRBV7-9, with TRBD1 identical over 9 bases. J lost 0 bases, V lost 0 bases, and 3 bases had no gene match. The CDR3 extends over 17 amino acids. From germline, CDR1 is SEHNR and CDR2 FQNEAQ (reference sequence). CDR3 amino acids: CASSLAGQGRSGNTIYF. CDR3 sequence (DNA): TGTGCCAGCAGCTTAGCGGGACAGGGCCGCTCTGGAAACACCATATATTTT. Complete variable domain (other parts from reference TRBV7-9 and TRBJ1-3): DTGVSQNPRHKITKRGQNVTFRCDPISEHNRLYWYRQTLGQGPEFLTYFQNEAQLEKSRLLSDRFSAERPKGSFSTLEIQRTEQGDSAMYLCASSLAGQGRSGNTIYFGEGSWLTVV.

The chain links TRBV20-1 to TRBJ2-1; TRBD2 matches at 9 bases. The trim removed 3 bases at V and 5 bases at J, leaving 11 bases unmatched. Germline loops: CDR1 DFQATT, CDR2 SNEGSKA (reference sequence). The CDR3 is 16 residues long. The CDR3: CSARDPAGGSNNEQFF. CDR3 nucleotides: TGCAGTGCTAGGGACCCGGCGGGGGGGTCGAACAATGAGCAGTTCTTC.

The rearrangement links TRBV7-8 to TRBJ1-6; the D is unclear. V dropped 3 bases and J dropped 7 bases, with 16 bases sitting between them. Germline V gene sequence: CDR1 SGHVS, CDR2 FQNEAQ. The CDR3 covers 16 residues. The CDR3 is CASSFTAYGRNSPLHF. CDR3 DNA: TGTGCCAGCAGCTTTACAGCCTACGGACGAAATTCACCCCTCCACTTT.

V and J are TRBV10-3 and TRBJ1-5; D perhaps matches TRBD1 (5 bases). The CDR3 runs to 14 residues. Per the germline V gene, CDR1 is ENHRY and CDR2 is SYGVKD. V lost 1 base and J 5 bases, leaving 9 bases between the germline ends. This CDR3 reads CAISEWGGDQPQHF. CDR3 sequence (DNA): TGTGCCATCAGTGAGTGGGGGGGGGATCAGCCCCAGCATTTT.

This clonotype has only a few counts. The CDR3 DNA reads TGTGCCAGCACCGTCCCGGGACAGGGAGCCCCTGAAGCTTTCTTT. Its translation is CASTVPGQGAPEAFF. The genes are TRBV5-6 and TRBJ1-1, with 9 bases identical to TRBD1. The CDR3 consists of 15 residues. Germline V gives CDR1 SGHDT, CDR2 YYEEEE. V lost 6 bases to trimming and J lost 6 bases; unmatched junction nucleotides: 12.

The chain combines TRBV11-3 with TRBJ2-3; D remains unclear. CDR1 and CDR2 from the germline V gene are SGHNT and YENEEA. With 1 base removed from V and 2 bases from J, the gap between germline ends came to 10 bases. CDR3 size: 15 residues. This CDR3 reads CASSLGQGPTDTQYF. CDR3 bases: TGTGCCAGCAGCTTAGGCCAAGGGCCCACAGATACGCAGTATTTT.

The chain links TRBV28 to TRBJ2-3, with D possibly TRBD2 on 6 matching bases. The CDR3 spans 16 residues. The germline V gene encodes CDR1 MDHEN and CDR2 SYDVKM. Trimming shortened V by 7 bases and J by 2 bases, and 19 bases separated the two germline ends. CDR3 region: CASTGVRGRITDTQYF. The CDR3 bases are TGTGCCAGCACGGGGGTCCGGGGACGAATCACAGATACGCAGTATTTT.

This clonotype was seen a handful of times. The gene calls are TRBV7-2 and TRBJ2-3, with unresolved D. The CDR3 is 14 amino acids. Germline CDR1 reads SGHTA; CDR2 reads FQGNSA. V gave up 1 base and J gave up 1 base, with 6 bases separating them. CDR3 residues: CASSLVWRTDTQYF. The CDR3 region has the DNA TGTGCCAGCAGCTTAGTATGGCGCACAGATACGCAGTATTTT.

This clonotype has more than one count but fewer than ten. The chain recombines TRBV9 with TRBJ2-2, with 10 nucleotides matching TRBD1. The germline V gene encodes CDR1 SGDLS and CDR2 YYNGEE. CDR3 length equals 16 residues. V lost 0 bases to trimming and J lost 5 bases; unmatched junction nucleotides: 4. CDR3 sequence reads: CASSVVGTGDTGELFF. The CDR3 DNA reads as TGTGCCAGCAGCGTAGTGGGGACAGGGGATACCGGGGAGCTGTTTTTT.

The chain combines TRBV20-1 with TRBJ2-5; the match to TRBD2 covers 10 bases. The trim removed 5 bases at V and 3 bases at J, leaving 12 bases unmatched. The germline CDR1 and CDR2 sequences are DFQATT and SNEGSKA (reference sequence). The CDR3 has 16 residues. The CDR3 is CSAPRMSGGAKETQYF. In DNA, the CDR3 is TGCAGTGCTCCCCGCATGAGCGGGGGGGCAAAAGAGACCCAGTACTTC.

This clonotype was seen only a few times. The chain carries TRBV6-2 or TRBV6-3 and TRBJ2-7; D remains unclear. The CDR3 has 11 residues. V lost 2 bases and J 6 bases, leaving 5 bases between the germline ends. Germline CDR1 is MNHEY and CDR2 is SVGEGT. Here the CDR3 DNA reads TGTGCCAGCAGTTACGTGGGCGAGCAGTACTTC. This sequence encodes CASSYVGEQYF.

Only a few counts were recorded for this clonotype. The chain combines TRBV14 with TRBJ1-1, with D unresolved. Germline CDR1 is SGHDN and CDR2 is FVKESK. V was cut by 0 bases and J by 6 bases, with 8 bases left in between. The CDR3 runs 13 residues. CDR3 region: CASSQDYGPEAFF. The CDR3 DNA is TGTGCCAGCAGCCAAGATTACGGTCCTGAAGCTTTCTTT.

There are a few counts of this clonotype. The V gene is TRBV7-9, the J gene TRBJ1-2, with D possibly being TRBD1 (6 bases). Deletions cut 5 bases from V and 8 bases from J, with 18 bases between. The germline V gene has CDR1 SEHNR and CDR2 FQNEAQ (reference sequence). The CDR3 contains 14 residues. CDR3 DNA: TGTGCCAGCAGCGGGAGACAGGATCTGGGCGGCTACACCTTC. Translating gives CASSGRQDLGGYTF.

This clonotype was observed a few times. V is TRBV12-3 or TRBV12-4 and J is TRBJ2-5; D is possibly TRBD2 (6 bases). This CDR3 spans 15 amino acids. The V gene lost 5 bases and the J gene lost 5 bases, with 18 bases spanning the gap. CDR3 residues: CASSKPGPGGETQYF. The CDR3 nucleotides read TGTGCCAGCAGTAAACCGGGACCCGGAGGGGAGACCCAGTACTTC.

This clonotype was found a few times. The CDR3 protein is CASSAGRDGETQYF. DNA of the CDR3: TGCGCCAGCAGCGCCGGCCGGGACGGAGAGACCCAGTACTTC. The J gene is TRBJ2-5, the V gene TRBV5-1; the D call may be TRBD1 or TRBD2 (5 bases each). Germline CDR1 is SGHRS and CDR2 is YFSETQ. The CDR3 spans 14 residues. Trimming cost V 4 bases and J 4 bases, with 14 bases left between them.